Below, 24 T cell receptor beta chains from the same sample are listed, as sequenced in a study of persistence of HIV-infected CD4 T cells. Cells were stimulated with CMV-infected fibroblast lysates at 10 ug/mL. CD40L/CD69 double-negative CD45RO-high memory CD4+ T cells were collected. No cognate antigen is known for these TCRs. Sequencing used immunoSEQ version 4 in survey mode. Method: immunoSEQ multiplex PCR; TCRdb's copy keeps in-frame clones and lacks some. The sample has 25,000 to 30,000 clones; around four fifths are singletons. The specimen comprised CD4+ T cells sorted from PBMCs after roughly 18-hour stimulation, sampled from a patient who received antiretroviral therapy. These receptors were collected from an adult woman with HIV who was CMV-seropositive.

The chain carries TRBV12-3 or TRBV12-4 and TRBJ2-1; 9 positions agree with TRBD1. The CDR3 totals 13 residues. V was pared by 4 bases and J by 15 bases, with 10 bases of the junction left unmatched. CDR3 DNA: TGTGCCAGCAGTTCCCGCCCGACAGGGGGGGGGTTCTTC. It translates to CASSSRPTGGGFF.

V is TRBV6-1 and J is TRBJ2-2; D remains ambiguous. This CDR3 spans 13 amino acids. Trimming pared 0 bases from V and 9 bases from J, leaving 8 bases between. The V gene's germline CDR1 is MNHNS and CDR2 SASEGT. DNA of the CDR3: TGTGCCAGCAGTGAAGCGCTTCTGAGGGAGCTGTTTTTT. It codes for CASSEALLRELFF.

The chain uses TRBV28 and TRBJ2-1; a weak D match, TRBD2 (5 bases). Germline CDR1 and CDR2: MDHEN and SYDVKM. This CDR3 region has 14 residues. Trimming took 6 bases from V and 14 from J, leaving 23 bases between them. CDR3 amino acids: CASRSGLDPSKEFF. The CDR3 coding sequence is TGTGCCAGCAGATCCGGACTGGATCCTTCAAAGGAGTTCTTC.

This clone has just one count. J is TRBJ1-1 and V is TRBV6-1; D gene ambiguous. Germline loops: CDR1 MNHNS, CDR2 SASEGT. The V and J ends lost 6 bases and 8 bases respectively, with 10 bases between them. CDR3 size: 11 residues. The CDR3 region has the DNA TGTGCCAGCAGCCCAATGGGGGAAGCTTTCTTT. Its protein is CASSPMGEAFF.

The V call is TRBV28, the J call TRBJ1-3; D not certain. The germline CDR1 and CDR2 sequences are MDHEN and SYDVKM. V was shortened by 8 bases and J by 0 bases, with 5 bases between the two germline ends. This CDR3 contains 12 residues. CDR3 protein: CASCSSGNTIYF. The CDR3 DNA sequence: TGTGCCAGCTGTAGCTCTGGAAACACCATATATTTT.

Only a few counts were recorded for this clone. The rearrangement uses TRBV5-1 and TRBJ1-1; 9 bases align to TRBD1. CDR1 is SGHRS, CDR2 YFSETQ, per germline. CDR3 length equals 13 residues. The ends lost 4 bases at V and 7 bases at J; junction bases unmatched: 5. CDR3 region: CASSTGTGLEAFF. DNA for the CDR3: TGCGCCAGCAGCACCGGGACAGGGCTTGAAGCTTTCTTT.

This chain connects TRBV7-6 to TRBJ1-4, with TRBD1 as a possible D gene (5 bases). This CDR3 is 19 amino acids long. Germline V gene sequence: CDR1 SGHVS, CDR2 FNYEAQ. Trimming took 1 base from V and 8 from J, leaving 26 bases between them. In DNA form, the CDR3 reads TGTGCCAGCAGCTTAGTTTCCGTCGGGGTCCAGGGCGATCGAGAAAAACTGTTTTTT. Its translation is CASSLVSVGVQGDREKLFF.

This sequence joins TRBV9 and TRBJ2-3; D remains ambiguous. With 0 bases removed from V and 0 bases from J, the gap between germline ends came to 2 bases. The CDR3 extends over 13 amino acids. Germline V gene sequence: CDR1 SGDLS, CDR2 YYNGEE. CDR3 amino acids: CASSVGSTDTQYF. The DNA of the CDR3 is TGTGCCAGCAGCGTAGGTAGCACAGATACGCAGTATTTT.

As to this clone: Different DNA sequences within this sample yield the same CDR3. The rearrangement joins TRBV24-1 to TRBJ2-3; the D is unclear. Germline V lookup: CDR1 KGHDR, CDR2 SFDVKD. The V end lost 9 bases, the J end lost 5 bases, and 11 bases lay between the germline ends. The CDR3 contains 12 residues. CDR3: CATSPGGDTQYF. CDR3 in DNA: TGTGCCACCTCCCCGGGTGGAGATACGCAGTATTTT.

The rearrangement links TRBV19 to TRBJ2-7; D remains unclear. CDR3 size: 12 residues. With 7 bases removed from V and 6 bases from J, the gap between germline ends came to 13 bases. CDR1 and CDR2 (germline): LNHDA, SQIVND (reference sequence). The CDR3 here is CASMVKSGEQYF. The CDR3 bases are TGTGCCAGTATGGTGAAGTCGGGCGAGCAGTACTTC.

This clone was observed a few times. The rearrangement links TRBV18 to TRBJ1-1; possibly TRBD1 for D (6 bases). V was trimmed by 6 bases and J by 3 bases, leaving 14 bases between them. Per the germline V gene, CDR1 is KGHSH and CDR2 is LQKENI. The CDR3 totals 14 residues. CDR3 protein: CASSQGSTYTEAFF. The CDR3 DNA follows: TGTGCCAGCTCCCAGGGGAGCACCTACACTGAAGCTTTCTTT.

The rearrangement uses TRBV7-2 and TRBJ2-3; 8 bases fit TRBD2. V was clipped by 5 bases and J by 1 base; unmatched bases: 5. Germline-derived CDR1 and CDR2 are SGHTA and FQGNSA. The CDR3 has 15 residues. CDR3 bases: TGTGCCAGCAGCAGCCAAGCGGGGGGCACAGATACGCAGTATTTT. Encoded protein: CASSSQAGGTDTQYF.

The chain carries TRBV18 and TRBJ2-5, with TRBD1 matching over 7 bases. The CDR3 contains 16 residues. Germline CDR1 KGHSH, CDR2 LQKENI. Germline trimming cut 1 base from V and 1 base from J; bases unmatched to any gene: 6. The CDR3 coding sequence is TGTGCCAGCTCACCACGCCGGGACAGAATCCAAGAGACCCAGTACTTC. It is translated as CASSPRRDRIQETQYF.

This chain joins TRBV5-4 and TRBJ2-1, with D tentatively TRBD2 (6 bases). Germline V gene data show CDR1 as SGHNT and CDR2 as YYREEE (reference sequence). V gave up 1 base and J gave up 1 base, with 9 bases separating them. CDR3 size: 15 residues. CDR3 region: CASSLKAGSYNEQFF. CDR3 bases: TGTGCCAGCAGCTTGAAAGCGGGTTCCTACAATGAGCAGTTCTTC.

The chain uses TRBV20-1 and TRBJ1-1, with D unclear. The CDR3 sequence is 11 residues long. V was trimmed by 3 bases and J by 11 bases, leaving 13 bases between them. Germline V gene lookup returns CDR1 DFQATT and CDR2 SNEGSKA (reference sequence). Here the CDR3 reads CSASTYEGAFF. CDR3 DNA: TGCAGTGCTAGTACATACGAAGGGGCTTTCTTT.

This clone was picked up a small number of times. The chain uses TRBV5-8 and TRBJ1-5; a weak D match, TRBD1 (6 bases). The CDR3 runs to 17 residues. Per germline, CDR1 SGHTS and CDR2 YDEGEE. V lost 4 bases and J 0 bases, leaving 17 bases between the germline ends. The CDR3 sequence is CASSRTEGTYSNQPQHF. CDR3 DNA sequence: TGTGCCAGCAGCCGGACTGAGGGGACATATAGCAATCAGCCCCAGCATTTT.

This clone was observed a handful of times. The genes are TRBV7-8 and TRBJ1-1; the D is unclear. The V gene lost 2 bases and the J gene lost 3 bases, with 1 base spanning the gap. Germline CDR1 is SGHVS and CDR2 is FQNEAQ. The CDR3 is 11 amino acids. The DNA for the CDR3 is TGTGCCAGCAGCTTACACACTGAAGCTTTCTTT. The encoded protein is CASSLHTEAFF. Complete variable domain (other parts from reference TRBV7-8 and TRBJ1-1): GAGVSQSPRYKVAKRGQDVALRCDPISGHVSLFWYQQALGQGPEFLTYFQNEAQLDKSGLPSDRFFAERPEGSVSTLKIQRTQQEDSAVYLCASSLHTEAFFGQGTRLTVV.

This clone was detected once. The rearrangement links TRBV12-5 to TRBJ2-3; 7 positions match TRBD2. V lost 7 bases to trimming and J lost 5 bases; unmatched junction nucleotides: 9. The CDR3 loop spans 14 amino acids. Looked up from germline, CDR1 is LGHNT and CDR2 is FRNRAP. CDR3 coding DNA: TGTGCTAGTGTGGCGGGAGATAGGAAAGATACGCAGTATTTT. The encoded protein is CASVAGDRKDTQYF.

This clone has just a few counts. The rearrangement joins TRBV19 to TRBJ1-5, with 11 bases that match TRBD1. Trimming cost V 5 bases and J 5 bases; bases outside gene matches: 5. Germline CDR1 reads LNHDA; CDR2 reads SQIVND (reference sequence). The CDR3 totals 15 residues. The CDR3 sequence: CASSFADRGHQPQHF. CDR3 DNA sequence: TGTGCCAGTAGTTTCGCGGACAGGGGGCATCAGCCCCAGCATTTT.

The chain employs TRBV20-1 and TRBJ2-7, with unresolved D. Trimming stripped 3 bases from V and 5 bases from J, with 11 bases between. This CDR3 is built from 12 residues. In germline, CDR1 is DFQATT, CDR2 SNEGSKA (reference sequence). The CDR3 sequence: CSASGDWDEQYV. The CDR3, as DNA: TGCAGTGCTAGTGGCGACTGGGACGAGCAGTACGTC.

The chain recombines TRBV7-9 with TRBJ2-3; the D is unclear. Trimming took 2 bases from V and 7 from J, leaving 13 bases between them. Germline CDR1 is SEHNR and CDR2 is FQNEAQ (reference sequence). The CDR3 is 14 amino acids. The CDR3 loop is CASSLNVGVNTQYF. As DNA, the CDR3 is TGTGCCAGCAGCTTAAACGTTGGGGTGAATACGCAGTATTTT.

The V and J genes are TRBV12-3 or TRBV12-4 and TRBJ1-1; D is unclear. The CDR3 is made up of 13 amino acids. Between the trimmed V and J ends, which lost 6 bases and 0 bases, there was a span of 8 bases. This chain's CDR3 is CASSQFLNTEAFF. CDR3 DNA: TGTGCCAGCAGCCAATTTTTGAACACTGAAGCTTTCTTT.

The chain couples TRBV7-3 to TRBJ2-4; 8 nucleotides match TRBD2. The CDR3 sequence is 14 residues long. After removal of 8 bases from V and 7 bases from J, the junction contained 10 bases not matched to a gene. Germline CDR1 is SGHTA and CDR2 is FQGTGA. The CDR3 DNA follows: TGTGCCAGCTCTCGAGCGGGGGCGGGGAACATTCAGTACTTC. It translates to CASSRAGAGNIQYF.

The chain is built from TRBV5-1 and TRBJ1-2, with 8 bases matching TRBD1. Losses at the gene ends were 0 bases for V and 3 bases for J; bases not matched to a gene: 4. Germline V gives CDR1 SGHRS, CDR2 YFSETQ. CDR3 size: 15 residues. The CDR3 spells CASSLGSGQDYGYTF. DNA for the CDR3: TGCGCCAGCAGCTTGGGATCGGGACAGGACTATGGCTACACCTTC.